Listed below are T cell receptor beta chains from one sample, sequenced in a study of Ad26.COV2.S vaccination and SARS-CoV-2 variants. Clones were read by immunoSEQ multiplex PCR, and TCRdb kept only the in-frame ones, dropping some. The data hold about 350,000 clones, with 70% to 90% observed a single time. The sequencing here drew on peripheral blood, taken in a trial of Ad26.COV2.S vaccine versus placebo. All receptors derive from a person aged 18-60 years who received the Ad26.COV2.S COVID-19 vaccine or a placebo. The CDR3 runs from the conserved cysteine through the conserved F or W. Each record gives: J gene, D gene, V gene, clone size, CDR3 DNA, CDR3 protein. D genes are given only for firm matches. Rows give clone size only sometimes, using once, few, many, or a class for an expanded clone.

>TRBJ1-5|-|TRBV21-1|-
TGTGCCAGCAACCTAGTAACAGGGCCGTCCCATAGCAATCAGCCCCAGCATTTT
CASNLVTGPSHSNQPQHF
>TRBJ1-2|-|TRBV28|-
TGTGCCAGCAGTTTTCGGGCAGGGAGTGGCTACACCTTC
CASSFRAGSGYTF
>TRBJ2-3|-|TRBV12-2|-
TGTGCAAGTCGCTTACCGGATTACACAGATACGCAGTATTTT
CASRLPDYTDTQYF
>TRBJ1-2|-|TRBV6-5|-
TGTGCCAGCACCCCTCCAGGGGCAACTGGCTACACCTTC
CASTPPGATGYTF
>TRBJ2-7|-|TRBV29-1|-
TGCAGCGTTAAAGACCCCGGGTTCTACGAGCAGTACTTC
CSVKDPGFYEQYF
>TRBJ1-3|-|TRBV19|-
TGTGCCAGTATCGGGGGAAACTCTGGAAACACCATATATTTT
CASIGGNSGNTIYF
>TRBJ1-5|-|TRBV6-1|once
TGTGCCAGCAGTGAAACCCCGAAAGGGTACCTGCGGAATCAGCCCCAGCATTTT
CASSETPKGYLRNQPQHF
>TRBJ2-2|-|TRBV29-1|-
TGCAGCGGCAGGGGAGGGTACACCGGGGAGCTGTTTTTT
CSGRGGYTGELFF
>TRBJ1-2|TRBD1|TRBV18|once
TGTGCCAGCTCACCGGGACAGGGAAACTATGGCTACACCTTC
CASSPGQGNYGYTF
>TRBJ2-1|-|TRBV9|-
TGTGCCAGCAGCGACCAGAGACAGGGAGGGAATGAGCAGTTCTTC
CASSDQRQGGNEQFF
>TRBJ2-5|TRBD1|TRBV14|-
TGTGCCAGCAGCATCCCGGGACAGGGTTTAGAGACCCAGTACTTC
CASSIPGQGLETQYF